This TCR beta chain was retrieved from a study of cytomegalovirus exposure and HLA in healthy donors. On the study more broadly: It was reported in a later analysis that the 95 to 150 validation repertoires used the same platform as the 500 to 700 first-cohort repertoires.

TCRdb's copy holds only in-frame clones and misses some; the assay was immunoSEQ multiplex PCR. In the table there are more than 85,000 clones, approximately 95% of which are singletons. Overall study results and limits: Using the classifier, cytomegalovirus status was reportedly diagnosed with high specificity and sensitivity.

V lost 1 base and J lost 7, with 13 bases in between. The CDR3 is 14 amino acids. In germline, CDR1 is SGHTA, CDR2 FQGNSA. Of note for this clone: The antigen is undetermined.

The donors were part of the validation cohort, which consisted of roughly 120 subjects and was separate from the first cohort of roughly 620 subjects. The clonotype was recovered from a woman younger than 35 in good health and CMV-seronegative. The V and J genes are TRBV7-2 and TRBJ1-2, with D hard to call. What was sequenced was PBMCs. The CDR3 is CASSLEPVSGGYTF. Written as DNA, the CDR3 is TGTGCCAGCAGCTTAGAACCGGTCTCGGGTGGCTACACCTTC.